The 15 T cell receptor beta chains presented below share a single source sample, sequenced in a study of T cells in Graves' hyperthyroidism and ophthalmopathy. The investigators amplified TCR beta CDR3 regions from RNA transcripts. When the TCR CDR3 underwent first-round RT-PCR, the HTBI primer set was used. TCRdb itself ran the multiplex PCR reads through MiXCR, one entry per CDR3 protein. The sample lists 600,000 to 750,000 distinct CDR3 sequences; 17% were seen once. Sequenced sample: blood. The receptors were gathered from a man aged 45-60 years with Graves' hyperthyroidism.

This clonotype has at least ten counts. The chain is built from TRBV14 and TRBJ1-1; the D is unclear. The CDR3 is 12 amino acids. The germline V gene encodes CDR1 SGHDN and CDR2 FVKESK. Between the trimmed V and J ends, which lost 1 base and 9 bases, there was a span of 9 bases. CDR3 protein: CASSQVRQQAFF. The CDR3 nucleotides read TGTGCCAGCAGCCAAGTTCGGCAACAAGCTTTCTTT.

This clonotype has ten or more counts. This chain joins TRBV12-3 or TRBV12-4 and TRBJ2-5; TRBD1 agrees at 9 bases. The junction had 7 bases not matched to a gene; V was cut back by 5 bases and J by 3 bases. The CDR3 spans 15 residues. CDR3 residues: CASSQLDRGKETQYF. In DNA, the CDR3 is TGTGCCAGCAGTCAACTCGACAGGGGGAAAGAGACCCAGTACTTC.

This clonotype was seen more than once but under ten times. The genes are TRBV29-1 and TRBJ2-5; D ambiguous. Trimming left V 4 bases short and J 4 bases short, with 22 bases between. Germline V gene sequence: CDR1 SQVTM, CDR2 ANQGSEA. This CDR3 is built from 16 residues. The CDR3 here is CSVAIGPPSQRETQYF. CDR3 sequence (DNA): TGCAGCGTTGCAATTGGGCCCCCCAGCCAAAGAGAGACCCAGTACTTC.

The sample holds many counts of this clonotype. The gene calls are TRBV27 and TRBJ2-7, with TRBD2 matching 11 bases. The germline gives CDR1 MNHEY, CDR2 SMNVEV (reference sequence). V was clipped by 7 bases and J by 4 bases; unmatched bases: 9. There are 15 residues in the CDR3. CDR3: CASTPTSGSKYEQYF. CDR3 coding DNA: TGTGCCAGCACCCCTACTAGCGGGAGTAAATACGAGCAGTACTTC.

This clonotype showed up many times. The V call is TRBV19, the J call TRBJ2-5; 9 bases are a match to TRBD1. V was clipped by 5 bases and J by 0 bases; unmatched bases: 4. Germline loops: CDR1 LNHDA, CDR2 SQIVND (reference sequence). This CDR3 has 15 residues. In DNA form, the CDR3 reads TGTGCCAGTAGTCCGACAGGGGGGGACCAAGAGACCCAGTACTTC. Protein sequence: CASSPTGGDQETQYF.

The chain is built from TRBV5-1 and TRBJ2-3; 10 bases align to TRBD2. The CDR3 contains 19 residues. The germline gives CDR1 SGHRS, CDR2 YFSETQ. J gave up 1 base and V 5 bases, and 16 bases lay outside the gene matches. CDR3 bases: TGCGCCAGCAGTCCTGGGACGAAAACCGGGACTAGCGGCACAGATACGCAGTATTTT. It is translated as CASSPGTKTGTSGTDTQYF.

This clonotype was seen repeatedly, ten times or more. This chain joins TRBV29-1 and TRBJ2-7, with 10 positions matching TRBD2. CDR1 and CDR2 from the germline V gene are SQVTM and ANQGSEA. The CDR3 has 14 amino acids. V shed 6 bases, J shed 3 bases, and the junction held 8 bases outside the gene matches. The CDR3 DNA follows: TGCAGCGTGGAGACTAGCGGGCTTGTCTACGAGCAGTACTTC. Its translation: CSVETSGLVYEQYF.

This clonotype was detected ten times or more. This chain connects TRBV2 to TRBJ2-7, with 7 bases aligning to TRBD1. Germline values: CDR1 SNHLY, CDR2 FYNNEI. The CDR3 has 15 residues. Germline trimming cut 6 bases from V and 3 bases from J; bases unmatched to any gene: 11. The CDR3 loop is CASSVSPGGGYEQYF. The CDR3, as DNA: TGTGCCAGCAGCGTTTCGCCAGGGGGTGGCTACGAGCAGTACTTC. Using reference TRBV2 and TRBJ2-7 for the parts outside the CDR3, the full variable domain is EPEVTQTPSHQVTQMGQEVILRCVPISNHLYFYWYRQILGQKVEFLVSFYNNEISEKSEIFDDQFSVERPDGSNFTLKIRSTKLEDSAMYFCASSVSPGGGYEQYFGPGTRLTVT.

This chain connects TRBV7-9 to TRBJ2-1; TRBD2 agrees at 14 bases. With 5 bases clipped from V and 4 bases from J, the junction kept 10 bases outside the gene matches. CDR1 is SEHNR and CDR2 is FQNEAQ in the germline V gene (reference sequence). CDR3 length: 18 amino acids. The CDR3 region is CASSAGRTSGRRYNEQFF. CDR3 in DNA: TGTGCCAGCAGCGCGGGCCGGACTAGCGGGAGGAGATACAATGAGCAGTTCTTC.

At least ten counts were recorded for this clonotype. The chain couples TRBV12-3 or TRBV12-4 to TRBJ2-7; TRBD1 agrees at 8 bases. The CDR3 consists of 14 residues. With 5 bases clipped from V and 6 bases from J, the junction kept 9 bases outside the gene matches. Here the CDR3 DNA reads TGTGCCAGCAGTCCTAGGACAGGGTTTCTCGAGCAGTACTTC. Translation gives CASSPRTGFLEQYF.

The sample holds many counts of this clonotype. The gene calls are TRBV7-2 and TRBJ2-3; no clear D gene. V was shortened by 5 bases and J by 0 bases, with 9 bases between the two germline ends. This CDR3 has 14 amino acids. Germline CDR1 SGHTA, CDR2 FQGNSA. This CDR3 is CASSRDLSTDTQYF. In DNA form, the CDR3 reads TGTGCCAGCAGCCGAGACCTAAGCACAGATACGCAGTATTTT.

CDR3 amino acids: CASSPQLDGNTIYF. CDR3 DNA: TGTGCCAGCTCACCACAGTTGGATGGAAACACCATATATTTT. V usage is TRBV18 and J usage is TRBJ1-3; D gene ambiguous. CDR3 length equals 14 residues. V lost 1 base, J lost 3 bases, and 7 bases lay in between. Germline V gene data show CDR1 as KGHSH and CDR2 as LQKENI.

This chain uses TRBV20-1 with TRBJ2-1, with 13 positions matching TRBD2. The germline V gene has CDR1 DFQATT and CDR2 SNEGSKA (reference sequence). The CDR3 has 16 amino acids. The ends lost 2 bases at V and 7 bases at J; junction bases unmatched: 8. The CDR3: CSARRRTSGSINEQFF. The CDR3 bases are TGCAGTGCTAGACGCCGGACTAGCGGGAGTATTAATGAGCAGTTCTTC.

This clonotype was recorded once. V is TRBV6-5 and J is TRBJ1-4; 8 nucleotides align to TRBD1. The CDR3 totals 16 residues. Germline V lookup: CDR1 MNHEY, CDR2 SVGAGI. V was clipped by 0 bases and J by 5 bases; unmatched bases: 5. The DNA for the CDR3 is TGTGCCAGCAGTTACTCGGCGGGACAGGCAAATGAAAAACTGTTTTTT. This gives the protein CASSYSAGQANEKLFF.

The sample holds many counts of this clonotype. The chain joins TRBV28 to TRBJ2-7, with no clear D. Trimming took 7 bases from V and 0 from J, leaving 13 bases between them. This CDR3 contains 14 residues. Germline lookup yields CDR1 MDHEN and CDR2 SYDVKM. CDR3 coding DNA: TGTGCCAGCACCCCCGCTGGGAACTCCTACGAGCAGTACTTC. Its translation: CASTPAGNSYEQYF.